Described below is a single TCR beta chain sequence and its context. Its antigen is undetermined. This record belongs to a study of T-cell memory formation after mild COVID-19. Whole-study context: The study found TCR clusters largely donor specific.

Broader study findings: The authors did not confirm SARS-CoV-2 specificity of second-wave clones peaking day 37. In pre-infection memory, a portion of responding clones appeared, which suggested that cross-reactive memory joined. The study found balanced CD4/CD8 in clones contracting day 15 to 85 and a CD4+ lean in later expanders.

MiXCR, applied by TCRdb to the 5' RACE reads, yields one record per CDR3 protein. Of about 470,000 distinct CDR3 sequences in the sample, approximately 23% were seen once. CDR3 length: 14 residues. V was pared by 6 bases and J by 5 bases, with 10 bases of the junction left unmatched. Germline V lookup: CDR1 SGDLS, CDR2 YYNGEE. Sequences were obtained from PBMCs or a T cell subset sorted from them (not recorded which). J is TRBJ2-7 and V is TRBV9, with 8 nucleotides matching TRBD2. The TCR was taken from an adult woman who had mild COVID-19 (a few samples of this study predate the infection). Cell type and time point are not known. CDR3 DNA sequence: TGTGCCAGCACCGTCGGGGGGGTAAATGACGAGCAGTACTTC. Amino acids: CASTVGGVNDEQYF. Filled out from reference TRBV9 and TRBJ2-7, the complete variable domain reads DSGVTQTPKHLITATGQRVTLRCSPRSGDLSVYWYQQSLDQGLQFLIQYYNGEERAKGNILERFSAQQFPDLHSELNLSSLELGDSALYFCASTVGGVNDEQYFGPGTRLTVT.